A single sample is the source of the 10 T cell receptor beta chains below, sequenced in a study of cytomegalovirus exposure and HLA in healthy donors. PCR amplification relied on 60 Vbeta primers (plus 13 Jbeta primers). Using immunoSEQ multiplex PCR, the repertoire was profiled, and TCRdb retains in-frame clones only, with some absent. This table has approximately 130,000 clones, about 79% appearing once. The sequenced material came from PBMCs. The receptors were sampled from a female donor in good health and CMV-seropositive.

The J gene is TRBJ2-1, the V gene TRBV7-8; D remains ambiguous. Germline CDR1 reads SGHVS; CDR2 reads FQNEAQ. V lost 1 base and J lost 0, with 10 bases in between. This CDR3 spans 16 amino acids. CDR3 amino acids: CASSLGRVSSYNEQFF. In DNA form, the CDR3 reads TGTGCCAGCAGCTTAGGTCGAGTGAGCTCCTACAATGAGCAGTTCTTC. Complete variable domain (other parts from reference TRBV7-8 and TRBJ2-1): GAGVSQSPRYKVAKRGQDVALRCDPISGHVSLFWYQQALGQGPEFLTYFQNEAQLDKSGLPSDRFFAERPEGSVSTLKIQRTQQEDSAVYLCASSLGRVSSYNEQFFGPGTRLTVL.

V usage is TRBV19 and J usage is TRBJ1-5; D gene unclear. CDR1 LNHDA and CDR2 SQIVND come from the germline V gene (reference sequence). The CDR3 consists of 14 residues. Trimming left V 3 bases short and J 1 base short, with 7 bases between. In nucleotides, the CDR3 is TGTGCCAGTAGTATTCTTCAGAGCAATCAGCCCCAGCATTTT. Protein product: CASSILQSNQPQHF.

This clone has more than one count but fewer than ten. This chain links TRBV7-7 with TRBJ2-1; 11 bases align to TRBD2. CDR1 SSHAT and CDR2 FNYEAQ come from the germline V gene (reference sequence). J gave up 3 bases and V 5 bases, and 3 bases lay outside the gene matches. The CDR3 runs 15 residues. CDR3 protein: CASSTGTSGYNEQFF. In DNA, the CDR3 is TGTGCCAGCAGCACAGGGACTAGCGGCTACAATGAGCAGTTCTTC.

A few counts support this clone. This sequence joins TRBV18 and TRBJ2-3, with 7 bases aligning to TRBD2. This CDR3 spans 16 amino acids. Germline V gene lookup returns CDR1 KGHSH and CDR2 LQKENI. V shed 3 bases and J 2 bases; nucleotides not matched to a gene: 8. CDR3 residues: CASSPTGGLLTDTQYF. As DNA, the CDR3 is TGTGCCAGCTCACCGACGGGAGGACTCCTCACAGATACGCAGTATTTT. Combining the CDR3 with reference TRBV18 and TRBJ2-3 gives the whole variable domain NAGVMQNPRHLVRRRGQEARLRCSPMKGHSHVYWYRQLPEEGLKFMVYLQKENIIDESGMPKERFSAEFPKEGPSILRIQQVVRGDSAAYFCASSPTGGLLTDTQYFGPGTRLTVL.

The chain carries TRBV7-8 and TRBJ1-1; 7 nucleotides align to TRBD1. V lost 5 bases, J lost 0 bases, and 9 bases stayed unmatched. The CDR3 extends over 16 amino acids. Germline assignment: CDR1 SGHVS and CDR2 FQNEAQ. The CDR3 loop is CASSQARGMMNTEAFF. The CDR3 DNA follows: TGTGCCAGCAGCCAAGCCAGGGGGATGATGAACACTGAAGCTTTCTTT.

V and J are TRBV6-6 and TRBJ2-7; D perhaps matches TRBD1 (6 bases). The germline V gene has CDR1 MNHNY and CDR2 SVGAGI (reference sequence). Trimming took off 6 bases at V and 8 bases at J, with 17 bases between the two ends. The CDR3 extends over 13 amino acids. The DNA for the CDR3 is TGTGCCAGCAGGGACCGGACAGCAGAACAGCAGTACTTC. Translation: CASRDRTAEQQYF.

V usage is TRBV19 and J usage is TRBJ2-5, with 8 bases lining up with TRBD1. The end of the DNA is better explained by TRBJ2-7, so the J call may be wrong. Germline V gene sequence: CDR1 LNHDA, CDR2 SQIVND (reference sequence). The CDR3 is made up of 15 amino acids. CDR3 sequence reads: CASRRGTGDTYEQYF. The CDR3 bases are TGTGCCAGCCGCCGGGGGACAGGAGACACCTACGAGCAGTACTTC.

This clone has just a few counts. The gene calls are TRBV15 and TRBJ2-5; the match to TRBD1 covers 9 bases. V shed 5 bases and J 1 base; nucleotides not matched to a gene: 5. This CDR3 comprises 15 residues. The germline gives CDR1 LNHNV, CDR2 YYDKDF (reference sequence). CDR3 DNA: TGTGCCACCAGCCGACAGGGGGTTTCCCAAGAGACCCAGTACTTC. It translates to CATSRQGVSQETQYF.

The chain joins TRBV7-9 to TRBJ2-2; 11 bases are a match to TRBD1. V trimming: 2 bases; J trimming: 7 bases; junction bases outside the gene matches: 15. CDR1 and CDR2 (germline): SEHNR, FQNEAQ (reference sequence). The CDR3 is 19 residues long. CDR3 loop: CASSLILPPGQGVGGELFF. DNA for the CDR3: TGTGCCAGCAGCTTAATCCTCCCTCCGGGACAGGGGGTAGGCGGGGAGCTGTTTTTT.

This clone occurred a few times. This sequence joins TRBV7-3 and TRBJ2-6, with 8 bases matching TRBD1. The CDR3 contains 15 residues. J lost 8 bases, V lost 5 bases, and 8 bases had no gene match. CDR1 is SGHTA, CDR2 FQGTGA, per germline. The CDR3: CASSDRTGWTNVLTF. The CDR3 nucleotides are TGTGCCAGCAGCGATCGGACAGGGTGGACCAACGTCCTGACTTTC.